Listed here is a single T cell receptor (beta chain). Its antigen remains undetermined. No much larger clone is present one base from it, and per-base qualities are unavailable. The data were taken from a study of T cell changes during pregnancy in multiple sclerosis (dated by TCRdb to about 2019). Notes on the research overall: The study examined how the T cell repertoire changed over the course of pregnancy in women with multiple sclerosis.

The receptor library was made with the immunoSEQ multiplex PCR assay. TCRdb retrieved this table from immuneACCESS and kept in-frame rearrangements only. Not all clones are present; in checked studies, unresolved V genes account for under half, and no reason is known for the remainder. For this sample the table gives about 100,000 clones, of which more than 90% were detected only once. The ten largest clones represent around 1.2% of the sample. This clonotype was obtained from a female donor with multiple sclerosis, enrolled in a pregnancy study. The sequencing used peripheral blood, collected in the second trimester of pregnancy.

The DNA sequence is TGTGCCAGTAGTCTCGGGACTAGCGTCGGTGTAGAGCAGTTCTTC. The resulting protein is CASSLGTSVGVEQFF. The chain links TRBV19 with TRBJ2-1; 10 nucleotides in the junction match TRBD2. Trimming takes 5 bases off V and 10 bases off J; junction bases not matched to a gene: 11. The CDR3 measures 15 amino acids from cysteine to phenylalanine. Only the CDR3 part of the read is kept: 45 bases, read in frame from the first base. The germline V gene encodes CDR1 LNHDA and CDR2 SQIVND (reference sequence).